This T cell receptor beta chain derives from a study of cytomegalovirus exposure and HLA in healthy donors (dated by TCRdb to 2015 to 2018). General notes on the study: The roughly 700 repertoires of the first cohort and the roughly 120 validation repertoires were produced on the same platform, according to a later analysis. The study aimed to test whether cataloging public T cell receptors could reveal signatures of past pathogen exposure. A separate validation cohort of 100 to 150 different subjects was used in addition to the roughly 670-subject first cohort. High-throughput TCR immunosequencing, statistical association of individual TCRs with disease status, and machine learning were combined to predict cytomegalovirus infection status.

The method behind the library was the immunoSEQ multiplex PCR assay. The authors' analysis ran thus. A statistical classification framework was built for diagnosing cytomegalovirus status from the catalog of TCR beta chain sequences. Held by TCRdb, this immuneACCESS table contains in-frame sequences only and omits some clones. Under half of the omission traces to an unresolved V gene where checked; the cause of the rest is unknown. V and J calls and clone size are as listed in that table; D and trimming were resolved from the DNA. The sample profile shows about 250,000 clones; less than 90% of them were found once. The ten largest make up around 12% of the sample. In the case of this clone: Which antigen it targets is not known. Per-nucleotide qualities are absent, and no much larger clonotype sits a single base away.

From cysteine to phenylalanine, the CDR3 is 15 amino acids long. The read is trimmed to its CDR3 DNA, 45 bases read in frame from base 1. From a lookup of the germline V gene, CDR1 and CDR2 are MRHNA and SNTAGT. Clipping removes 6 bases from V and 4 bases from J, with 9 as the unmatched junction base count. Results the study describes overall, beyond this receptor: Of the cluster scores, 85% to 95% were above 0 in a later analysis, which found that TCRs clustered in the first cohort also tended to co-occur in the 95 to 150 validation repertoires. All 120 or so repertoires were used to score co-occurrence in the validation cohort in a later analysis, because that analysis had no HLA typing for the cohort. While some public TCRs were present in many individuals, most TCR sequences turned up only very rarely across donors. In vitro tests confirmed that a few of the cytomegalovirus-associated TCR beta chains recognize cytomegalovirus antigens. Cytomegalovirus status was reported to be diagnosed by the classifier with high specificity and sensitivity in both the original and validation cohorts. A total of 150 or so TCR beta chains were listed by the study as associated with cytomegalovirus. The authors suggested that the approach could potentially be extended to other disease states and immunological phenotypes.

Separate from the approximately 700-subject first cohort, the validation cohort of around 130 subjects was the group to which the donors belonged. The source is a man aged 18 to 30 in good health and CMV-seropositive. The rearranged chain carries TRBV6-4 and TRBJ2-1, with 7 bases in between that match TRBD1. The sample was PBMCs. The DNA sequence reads TGTGCCAGCAGGCCGACAGGGCCCATGTACAATGAGCAGTTCTTC. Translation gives CASRPTGPMYNEQFF.